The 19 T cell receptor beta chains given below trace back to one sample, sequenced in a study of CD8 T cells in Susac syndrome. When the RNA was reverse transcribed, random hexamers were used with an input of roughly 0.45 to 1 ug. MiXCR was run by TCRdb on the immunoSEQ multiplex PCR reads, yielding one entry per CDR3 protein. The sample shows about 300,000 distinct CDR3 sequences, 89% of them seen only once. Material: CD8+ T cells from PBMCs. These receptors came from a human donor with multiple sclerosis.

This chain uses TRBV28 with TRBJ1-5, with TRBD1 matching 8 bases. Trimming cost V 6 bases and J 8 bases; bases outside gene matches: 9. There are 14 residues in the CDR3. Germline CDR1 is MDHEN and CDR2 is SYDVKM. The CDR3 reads CASRKTGGSEPQHF. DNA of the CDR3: TGTGCCAGCAGGAAAACAGGGGGGTCAGAGCCCCAGCATTTT.

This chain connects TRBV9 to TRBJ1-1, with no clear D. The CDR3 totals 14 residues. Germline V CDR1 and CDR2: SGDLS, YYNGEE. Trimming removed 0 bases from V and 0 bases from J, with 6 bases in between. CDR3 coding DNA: TGTGCCAGCAGCGTAGGGGTGATGAACACTGAAGCTTTCTTT. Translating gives CASSVGVMNTEAFF.

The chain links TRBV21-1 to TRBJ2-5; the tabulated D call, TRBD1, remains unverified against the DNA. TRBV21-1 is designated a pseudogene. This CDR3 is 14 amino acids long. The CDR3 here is CASRRRGRQETQYF. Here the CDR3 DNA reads TGTGCCAGCCGGAGAAGGGGTCGGCAAGAGACCCAGTACTTC.

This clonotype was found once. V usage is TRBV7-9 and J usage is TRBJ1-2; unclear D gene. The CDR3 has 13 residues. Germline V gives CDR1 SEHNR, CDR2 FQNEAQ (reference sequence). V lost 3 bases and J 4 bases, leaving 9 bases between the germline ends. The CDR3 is CASSFQTTYGYTF. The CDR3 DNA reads TGTGCCAGCAGCTTCCAGACGACCTATGGCTACACCTTC. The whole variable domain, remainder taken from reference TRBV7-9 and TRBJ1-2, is DTGVSQNPRHKITKRGQNVTFRCDPISEHNRLYWYRQTLGQGPEFLTYFQNEAQLEKSRLLSDRFSAERPKGSFSTLEIQRTEQGDSAMYLCASSFQTTYGYTFGSGTRLTVV.

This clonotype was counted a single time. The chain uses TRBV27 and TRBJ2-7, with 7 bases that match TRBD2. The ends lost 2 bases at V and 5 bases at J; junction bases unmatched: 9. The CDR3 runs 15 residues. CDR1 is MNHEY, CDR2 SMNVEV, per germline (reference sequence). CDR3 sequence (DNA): TGTGCCAGCAGTTTAGGTGGGGGGGGAGATAACGAGCAGTACTTC. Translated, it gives CASSLGGGGDNEQYF.

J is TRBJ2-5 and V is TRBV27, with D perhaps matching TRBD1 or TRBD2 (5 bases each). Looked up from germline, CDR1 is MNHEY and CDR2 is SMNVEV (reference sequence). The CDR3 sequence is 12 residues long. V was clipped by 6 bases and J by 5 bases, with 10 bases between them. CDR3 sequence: CASSVWGETQYF. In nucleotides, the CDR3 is TGTGCCAGCAGCGTCTGGGGGGAGACCCAGTACTTC.

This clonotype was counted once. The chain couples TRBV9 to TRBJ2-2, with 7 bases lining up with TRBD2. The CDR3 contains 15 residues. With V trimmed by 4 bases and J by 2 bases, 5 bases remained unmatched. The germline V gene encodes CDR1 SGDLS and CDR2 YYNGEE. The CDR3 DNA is TGTGCCAGCAGCATCGCGGGAGCTAACACCGGGGAGCTGTTTTTT. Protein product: CASSIAGANTGELFF. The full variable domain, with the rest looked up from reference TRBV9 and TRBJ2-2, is DSGVTQTPKHLITATGQRVTLRCSPRSGDLSVYWYQQSLDQGLQFLIQYYNGEERAKGNILERFSAQQFPDLHSELNLSSLELGDSALYFCASSIAGANTGELFFGEGSRLTVL.

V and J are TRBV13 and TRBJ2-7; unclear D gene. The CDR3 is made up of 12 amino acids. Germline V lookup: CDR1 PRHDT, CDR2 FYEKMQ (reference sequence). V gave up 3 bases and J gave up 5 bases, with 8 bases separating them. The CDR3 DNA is TGTGCCAGCAGCTTTGTTACAGACGAGCAGTACTTC. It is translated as CASSFVTDEQYF.

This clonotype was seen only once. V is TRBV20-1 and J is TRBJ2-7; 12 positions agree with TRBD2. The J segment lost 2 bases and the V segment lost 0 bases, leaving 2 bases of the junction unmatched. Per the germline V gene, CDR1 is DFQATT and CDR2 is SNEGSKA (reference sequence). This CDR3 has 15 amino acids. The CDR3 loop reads CSARELAGGTYEQYF. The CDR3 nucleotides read TGCAGTGCTAGAGAGCTAGCGGGAGGGACCTACGAGCAGTACTTC.

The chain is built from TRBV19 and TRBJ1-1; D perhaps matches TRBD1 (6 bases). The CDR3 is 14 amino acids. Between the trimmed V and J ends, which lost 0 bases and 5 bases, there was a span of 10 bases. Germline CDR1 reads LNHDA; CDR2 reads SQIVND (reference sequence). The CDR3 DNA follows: TGTGCCAGTAGTATAGACGGGGGCGTGACTGAAGCTTTCTTT. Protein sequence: CASSIDGGVTEAFF.

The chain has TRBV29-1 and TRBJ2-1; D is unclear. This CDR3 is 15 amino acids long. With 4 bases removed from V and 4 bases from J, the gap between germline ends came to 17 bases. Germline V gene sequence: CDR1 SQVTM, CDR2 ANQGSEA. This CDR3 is CSVVFWWGTYNEQFF. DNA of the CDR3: TGCAGCGTTGTTTTTTGGTGGGGTACGTACAATGAGCAGTTCTTC.

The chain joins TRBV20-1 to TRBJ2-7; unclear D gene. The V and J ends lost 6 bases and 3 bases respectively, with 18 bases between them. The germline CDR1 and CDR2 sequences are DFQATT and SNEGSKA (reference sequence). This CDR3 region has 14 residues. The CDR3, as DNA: TGCAGTGCCCCCCCGGGCAAGACCAACTACGAGCAGTACTTC. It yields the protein CSAPPGKTNYEQYF.

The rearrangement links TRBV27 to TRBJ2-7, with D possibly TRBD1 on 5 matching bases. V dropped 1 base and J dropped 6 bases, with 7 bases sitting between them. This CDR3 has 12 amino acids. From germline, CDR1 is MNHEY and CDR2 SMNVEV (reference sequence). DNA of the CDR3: TGTGCCAGCAGTTTATTAAGGGGCGAGCAGTACTTC. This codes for CASSLLRGEQYF.

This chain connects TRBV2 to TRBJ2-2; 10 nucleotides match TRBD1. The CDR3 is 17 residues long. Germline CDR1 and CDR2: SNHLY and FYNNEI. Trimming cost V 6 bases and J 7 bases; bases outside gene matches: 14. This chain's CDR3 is CASSPSYDRGRDGELFF. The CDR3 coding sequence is TGTGCCAGCAGCCCAAGTTACGACAGGGGGCGCGACGGGGAGCTGTTTTTT.

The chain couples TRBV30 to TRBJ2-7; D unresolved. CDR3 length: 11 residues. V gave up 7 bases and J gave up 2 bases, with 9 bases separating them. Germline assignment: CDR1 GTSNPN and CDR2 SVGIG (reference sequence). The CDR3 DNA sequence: TGTGCCTTGAATTTAGCCTACGAGCAGTACTTC. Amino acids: CALNLAYEQYF.

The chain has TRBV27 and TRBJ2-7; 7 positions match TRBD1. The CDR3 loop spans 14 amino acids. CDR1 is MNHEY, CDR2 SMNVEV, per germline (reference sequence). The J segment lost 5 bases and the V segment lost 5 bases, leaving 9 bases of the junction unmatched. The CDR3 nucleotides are TGTGCCAGCAGTCCCCAAACAGGGGTCCACGAGCAGTACTTC. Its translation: CASSPQTGVHEQYF.

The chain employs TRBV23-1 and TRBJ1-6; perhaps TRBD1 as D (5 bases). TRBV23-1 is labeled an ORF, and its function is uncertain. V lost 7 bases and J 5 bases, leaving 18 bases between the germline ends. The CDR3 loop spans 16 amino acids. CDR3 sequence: CASTREPDSHNSPLHF. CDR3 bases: TGCGCCAGCACTAGGGAACCCGACAGTCATAATTCACCCCTCCACTTT.

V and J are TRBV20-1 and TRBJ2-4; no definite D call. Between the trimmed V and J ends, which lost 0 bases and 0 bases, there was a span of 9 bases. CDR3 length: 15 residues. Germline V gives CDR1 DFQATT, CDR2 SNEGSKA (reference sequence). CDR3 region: CSARDLFLAKNIQYF. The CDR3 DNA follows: TGCAGTGCTAGAGACCTATTCCTAGCCAAAAACATTCAGTACTTC.

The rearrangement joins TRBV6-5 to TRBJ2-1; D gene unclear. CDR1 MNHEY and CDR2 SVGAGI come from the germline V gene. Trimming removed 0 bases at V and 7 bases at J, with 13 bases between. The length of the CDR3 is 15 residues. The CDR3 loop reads CASSYSTALGNEQFF. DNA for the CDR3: TGTGCCAGCAGTTACTCAACGGCACTTGGGAATGAGCAGTTCTTC.